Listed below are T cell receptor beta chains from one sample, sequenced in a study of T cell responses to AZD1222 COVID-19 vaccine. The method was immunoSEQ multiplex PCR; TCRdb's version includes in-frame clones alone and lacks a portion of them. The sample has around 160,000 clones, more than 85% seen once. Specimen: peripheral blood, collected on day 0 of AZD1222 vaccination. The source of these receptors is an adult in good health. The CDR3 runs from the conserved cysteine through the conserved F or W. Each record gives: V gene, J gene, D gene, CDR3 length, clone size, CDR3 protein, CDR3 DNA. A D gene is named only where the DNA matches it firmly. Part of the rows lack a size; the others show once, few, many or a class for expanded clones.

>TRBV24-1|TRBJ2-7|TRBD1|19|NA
CATSDLQGCEGQGGHEQYF
TGTGCCACCAGTGATTTGCAAGGGTGTGAGGGACAGGGTGGCCACGAGCAGTACTTC
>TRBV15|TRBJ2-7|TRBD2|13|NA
CAIPGLHPYEQYF
TGTGCCATTCCGGGACTACATCCCTACGAGCAGTACTTC
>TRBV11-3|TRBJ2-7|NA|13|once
CASSWGWSGEQYF
TGTGCCAGCAGCTGGGGCTGGTCGGGGGAGCAGTACTTC
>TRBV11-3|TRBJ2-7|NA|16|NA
CASSLAGQVSSYEQYF
TGTGCCAGCAGCTTAGCAGGGCAGGTGAGCTCCTACGAGCAGTACTTC
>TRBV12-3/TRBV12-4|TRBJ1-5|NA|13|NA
CASSRVLDQPQHF
TGTGCCAGCAGTCGGGTCTTAGATCAGCCCCAGCATTTT
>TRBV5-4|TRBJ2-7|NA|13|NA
CASSPEPFYEQYF
TGTGCCAGCAGCCCGGAACCCTTCTACGAGCAGTACTTC
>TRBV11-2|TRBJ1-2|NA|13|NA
CASSLGRTYGYTF
TGTGCCAGCAGCTTAGGACGGACCTATGGCTACACCTTC
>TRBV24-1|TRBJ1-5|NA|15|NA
CATKRRDPMRQPQHF
TGTGCCACCAAACGCCGGGACCCAATGCGGCAGCCCCAGCATTTT
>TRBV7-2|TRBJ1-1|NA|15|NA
CASSPTGPMNTEAFF
TGTGCCAGCAGCCCGACAGGTCCTATGAACACTGAAGCTTTCTTT
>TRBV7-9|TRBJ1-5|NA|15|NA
CASSLGGKYNQPQHF
TGTGCCAGCAGCCTAGGGGGAAAGTACAATCAGCCCCAGCATTTT
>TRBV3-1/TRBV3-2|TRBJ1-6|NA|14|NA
CASSLGLYNSPLHF
TGTGCCAGCAGCTTGGGCCTGTATAATTCACCCCTCCACTTT
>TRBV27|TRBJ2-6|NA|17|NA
CATGGFRQAGGANVLTF
TGTGCCACCGGAGGGTTTAGACAGGCGGGTGGGGCCAACGTCCTGACTTTC
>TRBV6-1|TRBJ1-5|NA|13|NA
CASSISSNQPQHF
TGTGCCAGCAGTATTTCGAGCAATCAGCCCCAGCATTTT
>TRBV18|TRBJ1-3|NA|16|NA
CASSPRAADSGNTIYF
TGTGCCAGCTCACCGCGGGCGGCTGACTCTGGAAACACCATATATTTT
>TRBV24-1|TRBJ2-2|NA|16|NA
CATSDTQHTNTGELFF
TGTGCCACCAGTGACACCCAACATACGAACACCGGGGAGCTGTTTTTT
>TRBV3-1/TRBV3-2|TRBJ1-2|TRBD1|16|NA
CASSPTYGTEREGYTF
TGTGCCAGCAGCCCGACCTACGGGACAGAGCGTGAAGGCTACACCTTC
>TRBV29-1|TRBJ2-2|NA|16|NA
CSVVANLDINTGELFF
TGCAGCGTTGTAGCGAACCTCGATATAAACACCGGGGAGCTGTTTTTT
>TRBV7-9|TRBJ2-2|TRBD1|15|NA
CASSPRTGSTGELFF
TGTGCCAGCAGCCCCCGGACAGGTAGCACCGGGGAGCTGTTTTTT
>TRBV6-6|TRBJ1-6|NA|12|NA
CASTSSGVPLHF
TGTGCCAGCACGTCGAGTGGTGTCCCCCTCCACTTT
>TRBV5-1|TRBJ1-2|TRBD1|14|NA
CASSPTTGGMGYTF
TGCGCCAGCAGCCCAACGACAGGGGGTATGGGCTACACCTTC
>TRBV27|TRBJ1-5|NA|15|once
CASSFSGRFNQPQHF
TGTGCCAGCAGTTTTTCCGGCAGGTTCAATCAGCCCCAGCATTTT
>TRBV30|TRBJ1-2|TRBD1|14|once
CAWSSRGLEYGYTF
TGTGCCTGGAGTTCCAGGGGGCTGGAATATGGCTACACCTTC
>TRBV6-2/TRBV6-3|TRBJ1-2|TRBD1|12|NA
CASGRDRGGYTF
TGTGCCAGCGGCCGGGACAGGGGAGGTTACACCTTC
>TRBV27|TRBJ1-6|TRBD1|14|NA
CASSPSQGASPLHF
TGTGCCAGCAGTCCCTCACAGGGGGCTTCACCCCTCCACTTT
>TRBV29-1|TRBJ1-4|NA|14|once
CSVEGGKTNEKLFF
TGCAGCGTTGAAGGGGGCAAAACTAATGAAAAACTGTTTTTT
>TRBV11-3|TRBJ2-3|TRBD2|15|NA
CASSPGGGTTDTQYF
TGTGCCAGCAGCCCGGGCGGGGGGACGACAGATACGCAGTATTTT
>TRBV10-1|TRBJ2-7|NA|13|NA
CASSQVSYYEQYF
TGCGCCAGCAGTCAGGTCAGCTACTACGAGCAGTACTTC
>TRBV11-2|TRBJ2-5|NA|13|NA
CASSPGLLETQYF
TGTGCCAGCAGCCCCGGACTTTTAGAGACCCAGTACTTC
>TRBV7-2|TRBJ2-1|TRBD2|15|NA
CASSLSPGGPGEQFF
TGTGCCAGCAGCTTATCCCCGGGAGGGCCCGGTGAGCAGTTCTTC
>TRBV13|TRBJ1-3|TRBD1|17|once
CASSSFRGTGVGNTIYF
TGTGCCAGCAGCTCCTTTCGCGGGACAGGGGTTGGAAACACCATATATTTT
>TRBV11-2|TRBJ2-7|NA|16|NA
CASTLRGASFPYEQYF
TGTGCCAGCACTCTACGGGGGGCTAGTTTTCCCTACGAGCAGTACTTC
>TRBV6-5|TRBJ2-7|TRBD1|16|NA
CASSYNPGTGRLIRYF
TGTGCCAGCAGTTACAATCCCGGGACAGGGCGCCTGATTCGGTACTTC
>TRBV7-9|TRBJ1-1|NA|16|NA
CASSDDAGTVNTEAFF
TGTGCCAGCAGCGATGATGCGGGGACTGTGAACACTGAAGCTTTCTTT
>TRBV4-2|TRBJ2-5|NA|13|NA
CATRGDVQETQYF
TGTGCCACTCGCGGGGACGTCCAAGAGACCCAGTACTTC
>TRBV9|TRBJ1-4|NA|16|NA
CASSVIGGTGFEKLFF
TGTGCCAGCAGCGTAATTGGCGGGACCGGGTTTGAAAAACTGTTTTTT
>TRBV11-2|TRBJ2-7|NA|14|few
CASSLDPNGHEQYF
TGTGCCAGCAGCTTAGACCCTAACGGTCACGAGCAGTACTTC
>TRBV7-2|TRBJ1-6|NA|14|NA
CASRVAQGLSPLHF
TGTGCCAGCAGGGTAGCACAGGGACTAAGCCCCCTCCACTTT
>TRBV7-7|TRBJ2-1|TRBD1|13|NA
CASSSDRFNEQFF
TGTGCCAGCAGCTCGGACAGGTTCAATGAGCAGTTCTTC
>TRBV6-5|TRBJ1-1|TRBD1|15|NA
CASSLGTGHPQEAFF
TGTGCCAGCAGTTTAGGGACAGGCCACCCACAGGAAGCTTTCTTT
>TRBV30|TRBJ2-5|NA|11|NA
CAWTSKETQYF
TGTGCCTGGACATCTAAAGAGACCCAGTACTTC
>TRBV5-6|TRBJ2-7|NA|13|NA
CASSSLGLYEQYF
TGTGCCAGCAGCTCCCTAGGCCTCTACGAGCAGTACTTC
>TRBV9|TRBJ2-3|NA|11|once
CASRSGDTQYF
TGTGCCAGCAGGTCGGGGGATACGCAGTATTTT
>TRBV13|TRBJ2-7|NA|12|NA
CASSLSSYEQYF
TGTGCCAGCAGCCTTAGTTCCTACGAGCAGTACTTC
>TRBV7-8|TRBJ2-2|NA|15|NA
CASSFDRRNTGELFF
TGTGCCAGCAGCTTCGACAGACGGAACACCGGGGAGCTGTTTTTT
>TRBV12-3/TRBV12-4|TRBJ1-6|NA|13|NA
CASSPGRDSPLHF
TGTGCCAGCAGTCCGGGACGTGATTCACCCCTCCACTTT
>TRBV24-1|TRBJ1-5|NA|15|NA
CATSDPGPGNQPQHF
TGTGCCACCAGTGATCCGGGGCCCGGCAATCAGCCCCAGCATTTT
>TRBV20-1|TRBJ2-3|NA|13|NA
CSASRWGTDTQYF
TGCAGTGCTAGTAGGTGGGGAACAGATACGCAGTATTTT
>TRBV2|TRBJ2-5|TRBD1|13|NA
CASNRGPQETQYF
TGTGCCAGCAACAGGGGACCTCAAGAGACCCAGTACTTC
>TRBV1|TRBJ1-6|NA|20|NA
CTSSQGTTDRQGACNSPLHF
TGCACCAGCAGCCAAGGCACAACCGACCGACAGGGGGCGTGCAATTCACCCCTCCACTTT
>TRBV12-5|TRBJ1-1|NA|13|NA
CASYRVKNTEAFF
TGTGCTAGTTACAGGGTTAAGAACACTGAAGCTTTCTTT
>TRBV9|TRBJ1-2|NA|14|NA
CASSVGTADYGYTF
TGTGCCAGCAGCGTAGGGACAGCCGACTATGGCTACACCTTC